This TCR beta chain was captured by sequencing in a study of identical twins. TCRdb redid the calling of the 5' RACE reads with MiXCR, one entry per CDR3 protein. The sample yields a few hundred thousand distinct CDR3 sequences, approximately 8.5% seen once. The CDR3 has 16 residues. V gave up 5 bases and J gave up 3 bases; unmatched junction bases: 3. Germline V lookup: CDR1 SEHNR, CDR2 FQNEAQ (reference sequence). The same sample was also used in a study of yellow fever vaccine responses in identical twins.

Specimen: memory (CD45RO+) T cells sorted from blood. The rearrangement uses TRBV7-9 and TRBJ2-2, with 13 nucleotides matching TRBD2. The sequence derives from a young woman in good health. CDR3 protein: CASSHGLAGDTGELFF. The CDR3 nucleotides read TGTGCCAGCAGCCACGGACTAGCGGGGGACACCGGGGAGCTGTTTTTT.